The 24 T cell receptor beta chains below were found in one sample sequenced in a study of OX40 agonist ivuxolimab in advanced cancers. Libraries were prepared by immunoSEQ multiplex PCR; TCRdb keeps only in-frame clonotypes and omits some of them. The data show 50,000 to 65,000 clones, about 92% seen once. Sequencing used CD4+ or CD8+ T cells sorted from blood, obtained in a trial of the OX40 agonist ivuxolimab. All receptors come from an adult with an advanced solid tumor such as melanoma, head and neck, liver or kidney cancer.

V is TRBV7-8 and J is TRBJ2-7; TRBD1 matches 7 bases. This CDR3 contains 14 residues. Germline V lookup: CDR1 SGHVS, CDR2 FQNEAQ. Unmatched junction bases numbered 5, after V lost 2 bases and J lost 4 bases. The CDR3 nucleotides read TGTGCCAGCAGCTTATCGGCAGGGGGTTACGAGCAGTACTTC. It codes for CASSLSAGGYEQYF.

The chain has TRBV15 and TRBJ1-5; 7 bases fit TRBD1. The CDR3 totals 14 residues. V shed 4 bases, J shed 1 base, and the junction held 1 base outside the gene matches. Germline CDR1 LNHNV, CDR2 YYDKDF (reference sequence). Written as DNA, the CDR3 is TGTGCCACCAGCACGACAGGGAGCAATCAGCCCCAGCATTTT. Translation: CATSTTGSNQPQHF.

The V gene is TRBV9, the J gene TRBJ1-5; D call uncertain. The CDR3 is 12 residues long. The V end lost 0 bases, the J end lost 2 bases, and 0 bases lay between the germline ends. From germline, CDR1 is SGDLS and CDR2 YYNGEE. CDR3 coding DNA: TGTGCCAGCAGCGTAGGCAATCAGCCCCAGCATTTT. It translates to CASSVGNQPQHF.

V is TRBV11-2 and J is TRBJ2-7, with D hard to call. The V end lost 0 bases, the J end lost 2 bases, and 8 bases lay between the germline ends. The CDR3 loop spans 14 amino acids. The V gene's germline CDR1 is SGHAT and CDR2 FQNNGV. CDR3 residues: CASSLDLTPYEQYF. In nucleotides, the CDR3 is TGTGCCAGCAGCTTAGACTTGACCCCCTACGAGCAGTACTTC. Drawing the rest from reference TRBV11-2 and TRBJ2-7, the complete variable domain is EAGVAQSPRYKIIEKRQSVAFWCNPISGHATLYWYQQILGQGPKLLIQFQNNGVVDDSQLPKDRFSAERLKGVDSTLKIQPAKLEDSAVYLCASSLDLTPYEQYFGPGTRLTVT.

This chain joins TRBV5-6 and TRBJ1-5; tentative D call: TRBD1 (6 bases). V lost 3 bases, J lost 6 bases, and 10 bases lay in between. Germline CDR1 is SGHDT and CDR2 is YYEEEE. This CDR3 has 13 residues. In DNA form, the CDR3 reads TGTGCCAGCAGCTACGGACAGTCTCAGCCCCAGCATTTT. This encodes CASSYGQSQPQHF.

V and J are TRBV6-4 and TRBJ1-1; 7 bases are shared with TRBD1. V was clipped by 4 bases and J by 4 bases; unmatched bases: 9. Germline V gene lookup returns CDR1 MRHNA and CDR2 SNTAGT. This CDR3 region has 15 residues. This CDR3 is CASSANTGDSTEAFF. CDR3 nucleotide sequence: TGTGCCAGCAGTGCGAATACAGGGGACAGCACTGAAGCTTTCTTT.

This CDR3 is CASSIGSSYNEQFF. The CDR3 DNA reads as TGTGCCAGTAGTATAGGCAGCTCCTACAATGAGCAGTTCTTC. The chain carries TRBV19 and TRBJ2-1, with D uncertain. Trimming cost V 1 base and J 0 bases, with 4 bases left between them. The CDR3 runs to 14 residues. Germline CDR1 reads LNHDA; CDR2 reads SQIVND (reference sequence).

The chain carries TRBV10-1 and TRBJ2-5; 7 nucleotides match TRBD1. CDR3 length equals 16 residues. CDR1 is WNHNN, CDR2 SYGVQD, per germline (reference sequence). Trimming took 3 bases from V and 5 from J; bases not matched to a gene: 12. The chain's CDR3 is CASSDPLRTGSETQYF. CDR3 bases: TGCGCCAGCAGTGACCCCCTCCGGACAGGTTCCGAGACCCAGTACTTC.

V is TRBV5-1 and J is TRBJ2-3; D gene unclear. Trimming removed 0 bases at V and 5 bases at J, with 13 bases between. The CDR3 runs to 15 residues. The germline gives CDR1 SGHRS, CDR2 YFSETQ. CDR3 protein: CASSLDSRDLDTQYF. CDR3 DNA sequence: TGCGCCAGCAGCTTGGACAGTCGTGATCTAGATACGCAGTATTTT.

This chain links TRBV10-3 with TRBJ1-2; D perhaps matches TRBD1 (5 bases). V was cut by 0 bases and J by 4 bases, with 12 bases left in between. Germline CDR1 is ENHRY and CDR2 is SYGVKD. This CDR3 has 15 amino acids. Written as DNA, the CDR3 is TGTGCCATCAGTGAGTCGGCAGGGACTCTCTATGGCTACACCTTC. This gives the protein CAISESAGTLYGYTF.

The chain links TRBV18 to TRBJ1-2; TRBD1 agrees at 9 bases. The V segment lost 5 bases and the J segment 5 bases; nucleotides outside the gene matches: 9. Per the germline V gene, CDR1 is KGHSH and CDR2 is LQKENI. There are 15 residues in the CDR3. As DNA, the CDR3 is TGTGCCAGCTCAGCTGCACAGGGGGCGCAGTATGGCTACACCTTC. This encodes CASSAAQGAQYGYTF.

CDR3 sequence: CASSFGGTGTPIYEQYF. The CDR3 nucleotides are TGTGCCAGCAGTTTCGGGGGTACCGGGACACCGATCTACGAGCAGTACTTC. The chain carries TRBV7-9 and TRBJ2-7; D is tentatively TRBD1 or TRBD2 (6 bases each). The V gene lost 6 bases and the J gene lost 3 bases, with 24 bases spanning the gap. Per the germline V gene, CDR1 is SEHNR and CDR2 is FQNEAQ (reference sequence). There are 17 residues in the CDR3.

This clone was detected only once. CDR3 in DNA: TGTGCCAGTAGTATGGGTAGCGGGGCATACGAGCAGTACTTC. This encodes CASSMGSGAYEQYF. The chain links TRBV19 to TRBJ2-7; 8 bases match TRBD2. V lost 3 bases and J lost 4; bases outside the gene matches: 5. The CDR3 totals 14 residues. Germline V gene sequence: CDR1 LNHDA, CDR2 SQIVND (reference sequence).

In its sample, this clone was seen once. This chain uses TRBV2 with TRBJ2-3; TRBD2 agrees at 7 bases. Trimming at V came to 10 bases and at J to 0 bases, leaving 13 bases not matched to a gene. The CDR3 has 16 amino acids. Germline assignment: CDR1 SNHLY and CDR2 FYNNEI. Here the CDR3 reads CAIEPLSSGSTDTQYF. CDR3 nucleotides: TGTGCCATCGAGCCCCTGAGTAGCGGGAGCACAGATACGCAGTATTTT.

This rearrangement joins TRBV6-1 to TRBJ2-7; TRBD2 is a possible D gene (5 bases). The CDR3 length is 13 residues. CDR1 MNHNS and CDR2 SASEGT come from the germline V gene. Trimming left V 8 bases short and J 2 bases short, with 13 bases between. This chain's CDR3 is CASDGETTYEQYF. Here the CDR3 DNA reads TGTGCCAGCGACGGGGAAACAACCTACGAGCAGTACTTC.

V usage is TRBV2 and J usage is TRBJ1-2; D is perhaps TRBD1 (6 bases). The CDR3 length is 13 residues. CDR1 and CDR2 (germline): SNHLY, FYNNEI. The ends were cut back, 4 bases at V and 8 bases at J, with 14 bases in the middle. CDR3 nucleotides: TGTGCCAGCAGTGGATCAGGGGTGGAGGGCTACACCTTC. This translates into CASSGSGVEGYTF.

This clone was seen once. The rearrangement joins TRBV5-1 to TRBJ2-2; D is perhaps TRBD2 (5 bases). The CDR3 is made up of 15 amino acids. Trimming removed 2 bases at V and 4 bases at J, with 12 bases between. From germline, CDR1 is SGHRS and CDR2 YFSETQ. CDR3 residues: CASSFEGGVTGELFF. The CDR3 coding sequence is TGCGCCAGCAGCTTTGAGGGTGGTGTCACCGGGGAGCTGTTTTTT.

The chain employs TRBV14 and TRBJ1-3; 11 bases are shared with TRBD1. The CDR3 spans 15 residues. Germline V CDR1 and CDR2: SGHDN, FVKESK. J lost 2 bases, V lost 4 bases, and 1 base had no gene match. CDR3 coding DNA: TGTGCCAGCAGCCTGGGACAGGGGGCTGGAAACACCATATATTTT. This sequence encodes CASSLGQGAGNTIYF.

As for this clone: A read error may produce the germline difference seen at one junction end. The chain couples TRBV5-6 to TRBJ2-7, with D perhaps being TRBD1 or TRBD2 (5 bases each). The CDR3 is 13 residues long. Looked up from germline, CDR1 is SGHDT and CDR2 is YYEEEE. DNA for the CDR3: TGTGCCAGCAGCTTGGGGGACGGGAACACACCACACTTC. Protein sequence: CASSLGDGNTPHF.

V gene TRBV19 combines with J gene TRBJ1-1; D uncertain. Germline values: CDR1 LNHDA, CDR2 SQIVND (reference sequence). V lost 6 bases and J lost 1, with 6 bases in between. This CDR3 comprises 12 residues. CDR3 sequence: CASRTGNTEAFF. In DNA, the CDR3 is TGTGCCAGTAGGACTGGGAACACTGAAGCTTTCTTT. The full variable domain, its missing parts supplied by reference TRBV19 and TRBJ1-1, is DGGITQSPKYLFRKEGQNVTLSCEQNLNHDAMYWYRQDPGQGLRLIYYSQIVNDFQKGDIAEGYSVSREKKESFPLTVTSAQKNPTAFYLCASRTGNTEAFFGQGTRLTVV.

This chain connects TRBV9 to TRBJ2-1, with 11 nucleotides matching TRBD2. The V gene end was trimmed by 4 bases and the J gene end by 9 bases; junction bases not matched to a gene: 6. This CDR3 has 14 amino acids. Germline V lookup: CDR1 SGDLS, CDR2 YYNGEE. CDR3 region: CASSTGLAGREQFF. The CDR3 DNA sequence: TGTGCCAGCAGCACCGGACTAGCGGGCCGTGAGCAGTTCTTC.

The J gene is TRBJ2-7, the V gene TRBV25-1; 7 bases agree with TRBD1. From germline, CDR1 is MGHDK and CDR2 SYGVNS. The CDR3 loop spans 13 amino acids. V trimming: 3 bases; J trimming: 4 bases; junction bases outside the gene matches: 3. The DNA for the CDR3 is TGTGCCAGCAGTGAGACAGGGATATACGAGCAGTACTTC. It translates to CASSETGIYEQYF.

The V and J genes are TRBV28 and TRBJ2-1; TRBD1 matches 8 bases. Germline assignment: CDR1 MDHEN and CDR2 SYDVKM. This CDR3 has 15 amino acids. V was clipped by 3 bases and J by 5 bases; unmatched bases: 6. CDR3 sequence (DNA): TGTGCCAGCAGTTTCTTCGGACAGGGCCACAATGAGCAGTTCTTC. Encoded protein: CASSFFGQGHNEQFF.

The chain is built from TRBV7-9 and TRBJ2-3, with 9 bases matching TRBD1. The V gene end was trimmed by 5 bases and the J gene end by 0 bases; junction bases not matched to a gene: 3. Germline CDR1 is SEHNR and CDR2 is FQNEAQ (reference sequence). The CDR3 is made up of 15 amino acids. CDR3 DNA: TGTGCCAGCAGCAGGACAGGGGTTAGCACAGATACGCAGTATTTT. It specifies CASSRTGVSTDTQYF.